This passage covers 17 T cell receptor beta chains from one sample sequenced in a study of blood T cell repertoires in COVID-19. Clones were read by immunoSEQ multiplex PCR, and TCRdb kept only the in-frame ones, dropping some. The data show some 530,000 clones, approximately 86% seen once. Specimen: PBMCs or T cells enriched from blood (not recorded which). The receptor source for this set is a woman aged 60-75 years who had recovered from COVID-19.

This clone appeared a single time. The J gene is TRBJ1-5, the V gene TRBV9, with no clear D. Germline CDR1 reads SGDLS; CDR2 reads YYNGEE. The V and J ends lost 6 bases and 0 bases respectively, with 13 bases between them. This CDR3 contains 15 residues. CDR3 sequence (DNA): TGTGCCAGCAATCCGACGGGAAATAGCAATCAGCCCCAGCATTTT. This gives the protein CASNPTGNSNQPQHF. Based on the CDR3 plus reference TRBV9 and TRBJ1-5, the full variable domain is DSGVTQTPKHLITATGQRVTLRCSPRSGDLSVYWYQQSLDQGLQFLIQYYNGEERAKGNILERFSAQQFPDLHSELNLSSLELGDSALYFCASNPTGNSNQPQHFGDGTRLSIL.

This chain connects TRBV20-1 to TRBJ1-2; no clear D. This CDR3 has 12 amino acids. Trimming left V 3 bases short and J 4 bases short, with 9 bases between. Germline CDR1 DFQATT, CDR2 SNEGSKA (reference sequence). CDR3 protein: CSASTALYGYTF. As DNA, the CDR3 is TGCAGTGCTAGTACAGCACTCTATGGCTACACCTTC.

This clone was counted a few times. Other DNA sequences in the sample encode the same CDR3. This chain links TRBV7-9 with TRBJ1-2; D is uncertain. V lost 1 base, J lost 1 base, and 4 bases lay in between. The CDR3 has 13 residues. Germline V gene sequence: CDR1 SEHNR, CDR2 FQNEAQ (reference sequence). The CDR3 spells CASSLDSNYGYTF. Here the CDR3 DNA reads TGTGCCAGCAGCTTAGACAGTAACTATGGCTACACCTTC.

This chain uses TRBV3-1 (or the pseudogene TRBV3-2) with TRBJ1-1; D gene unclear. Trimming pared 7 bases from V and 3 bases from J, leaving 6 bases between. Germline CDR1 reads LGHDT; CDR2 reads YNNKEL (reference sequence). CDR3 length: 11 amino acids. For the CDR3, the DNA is TGTGCCAGCACAGACTACACTGAAGCTTTCTTT. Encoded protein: CASTDYTEAFF.

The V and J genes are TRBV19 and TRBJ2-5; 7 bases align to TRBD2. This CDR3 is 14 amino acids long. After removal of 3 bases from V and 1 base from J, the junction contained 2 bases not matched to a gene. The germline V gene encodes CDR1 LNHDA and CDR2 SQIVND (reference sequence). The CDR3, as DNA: TGTGCCAGTAGTATGTGGGAGGGCCAAGAGACCCAGTACTTC. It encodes CASSMWEGQETQYF. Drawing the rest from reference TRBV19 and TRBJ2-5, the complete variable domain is DGGITQSPKYLFRKEGQNVTLSCEQNLNHDAMYWYRQDPGQGLRLIYYSQIVNDFQKGDIAEGYSVSREKKESFPLTVTSAQKNPTAFYLCASSMWEGQETQYFGPGTRLLVL.

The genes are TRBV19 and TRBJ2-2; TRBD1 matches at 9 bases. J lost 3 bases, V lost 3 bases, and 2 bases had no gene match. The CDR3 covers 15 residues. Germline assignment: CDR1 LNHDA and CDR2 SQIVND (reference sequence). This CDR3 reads CASSIWTGDTGELFF. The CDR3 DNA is TGTGCCAGTAGTATCTGGACAGGGGACACCGGGGAGCTGTTTTTT.

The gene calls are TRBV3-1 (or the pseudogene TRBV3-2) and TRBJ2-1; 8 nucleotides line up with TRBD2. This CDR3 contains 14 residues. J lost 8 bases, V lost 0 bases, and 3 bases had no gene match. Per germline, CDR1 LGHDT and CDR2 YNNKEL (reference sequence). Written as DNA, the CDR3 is TGTGCCAGCAGCCAAGATGCCGGGAGGGATGAGCAGTTCTTC. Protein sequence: CASSQDAGRDEQFF.

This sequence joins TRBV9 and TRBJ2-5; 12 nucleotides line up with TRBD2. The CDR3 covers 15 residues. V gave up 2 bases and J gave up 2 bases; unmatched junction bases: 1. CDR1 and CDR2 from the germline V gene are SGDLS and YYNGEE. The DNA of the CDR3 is TGTGCCAGCAGCGTCACTAGCGGGGGGCAAGAGACCCAGTACTTC. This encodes CASSVTSGGQETQYF.

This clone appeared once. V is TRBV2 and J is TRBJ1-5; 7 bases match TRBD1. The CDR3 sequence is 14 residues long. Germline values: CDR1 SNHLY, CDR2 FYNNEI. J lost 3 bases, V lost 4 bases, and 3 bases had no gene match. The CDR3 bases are TGTGCCAGCAGTGTGACAGGGTCCAATCAGCCCCAGCATTTT. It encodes CASSVTGSNQPQHF.

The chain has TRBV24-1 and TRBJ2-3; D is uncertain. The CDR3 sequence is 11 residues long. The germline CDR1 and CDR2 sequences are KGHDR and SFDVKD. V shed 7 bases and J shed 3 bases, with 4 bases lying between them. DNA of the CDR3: TGTGCCACCAGATCTACAGATACGCAGTATTTT. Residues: CATRSTDTQYF.

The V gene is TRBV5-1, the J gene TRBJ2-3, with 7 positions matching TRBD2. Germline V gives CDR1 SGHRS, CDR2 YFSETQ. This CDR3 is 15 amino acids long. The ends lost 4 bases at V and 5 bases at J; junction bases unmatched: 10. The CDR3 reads CASSAGSGTKDTQYF. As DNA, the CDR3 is TGCGCCAGCAGCGCCGGATCCGGGACTAAAGATACGCAGTATTTT.

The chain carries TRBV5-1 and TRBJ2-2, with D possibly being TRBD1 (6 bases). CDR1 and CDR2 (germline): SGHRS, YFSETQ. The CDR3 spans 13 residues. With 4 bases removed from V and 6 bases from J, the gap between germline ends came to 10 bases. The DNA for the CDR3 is TGCGCCAGCAGCCCACAGGGTTCCGGGGAGCTGTTTTTT. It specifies CASSPQGSGELFF.

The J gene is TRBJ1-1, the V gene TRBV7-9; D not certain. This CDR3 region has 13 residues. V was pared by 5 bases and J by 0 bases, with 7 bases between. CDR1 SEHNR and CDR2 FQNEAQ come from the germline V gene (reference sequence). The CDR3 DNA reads TGTGCCAGCAGCCCCGGGATGAACACTGAAGCTTTCTTT. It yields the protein CASSPGMNTEAFF.

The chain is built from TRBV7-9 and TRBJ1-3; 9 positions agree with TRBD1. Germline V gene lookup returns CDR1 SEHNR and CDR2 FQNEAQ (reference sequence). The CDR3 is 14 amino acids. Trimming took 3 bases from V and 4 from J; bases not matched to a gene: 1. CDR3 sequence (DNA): TGTGCCAGCAGCTTTGGGACAGGGGGAAACACCATATATTTT. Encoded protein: CASSFGTGGNTIYF. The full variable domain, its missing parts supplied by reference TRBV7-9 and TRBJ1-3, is DTGVSQNPRHKITKRGQNVTFRCDPISEHNRLYWYRQTLGQGPEFLTYFQNEAQLEKSRLLSDRFSAERPKGSFSTLEIQRTEQGDSAMYLCASSFGTGGNTIYFGEGSWLTVV.

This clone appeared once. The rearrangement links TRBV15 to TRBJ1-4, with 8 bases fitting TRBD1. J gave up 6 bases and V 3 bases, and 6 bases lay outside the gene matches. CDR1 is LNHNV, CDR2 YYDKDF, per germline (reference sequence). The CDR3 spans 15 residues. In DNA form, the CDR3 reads TGTGCCACCAGCAGGCAGGGGGCGGGGGATGAAAAACTGTTTTTT. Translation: CATSRQGAGDEKLFF.

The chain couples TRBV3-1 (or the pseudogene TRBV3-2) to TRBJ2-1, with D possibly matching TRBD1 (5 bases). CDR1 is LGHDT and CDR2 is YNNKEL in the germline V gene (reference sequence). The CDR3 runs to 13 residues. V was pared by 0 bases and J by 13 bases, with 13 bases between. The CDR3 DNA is TGTGCCAGCAGCCAAGATCGGGCAGGGCAACAGTTCTTC. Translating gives CASSQDRAGQQFF.

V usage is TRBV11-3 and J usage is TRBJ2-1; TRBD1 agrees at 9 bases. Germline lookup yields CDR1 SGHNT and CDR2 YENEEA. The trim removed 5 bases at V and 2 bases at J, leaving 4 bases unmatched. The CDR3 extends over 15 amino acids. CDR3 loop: CASSGRDRAYNEQFF. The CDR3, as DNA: TGTGCCAGCAGCGGACGGGACAGGGCCTACAATGAGCAGTTCTTC.